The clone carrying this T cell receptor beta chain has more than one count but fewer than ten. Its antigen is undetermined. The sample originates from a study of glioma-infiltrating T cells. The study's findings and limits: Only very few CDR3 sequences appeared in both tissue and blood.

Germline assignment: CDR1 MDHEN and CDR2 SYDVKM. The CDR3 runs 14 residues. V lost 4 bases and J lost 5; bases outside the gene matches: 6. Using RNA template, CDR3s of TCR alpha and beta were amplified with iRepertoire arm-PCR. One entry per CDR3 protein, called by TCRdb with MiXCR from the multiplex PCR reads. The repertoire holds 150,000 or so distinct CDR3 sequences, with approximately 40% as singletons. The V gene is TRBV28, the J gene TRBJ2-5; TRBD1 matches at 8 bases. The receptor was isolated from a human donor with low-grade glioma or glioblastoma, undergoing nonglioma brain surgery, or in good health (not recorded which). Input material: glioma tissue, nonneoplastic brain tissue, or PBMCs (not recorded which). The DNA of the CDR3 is TGTGCCAGCAGTTCGACAGGGGTTCGCGAGACCCAGTACTTC. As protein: CASSSTGVRETQYF. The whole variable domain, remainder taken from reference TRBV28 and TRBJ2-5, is DVKVTQSSRYLVKRTGEKVFLECVQDMDHENMFWYRQDPGLGLRLIYFSYDVKMKEKGDIPEGYSVSREKKERFSLILESASTNQTSMYLCASSSTGVRETQYFGPGTRLLVL.